The sample holds many counts of the clone carrying this T cell receptor (beta chain). Its matching antigen is unknown. MiXCR re-clonotyped the PCR reads for TCRdb. Counted here are about 13,000 clones, about 25% occurring once; the ten biggest clones make up 3.6%. No treatment of any kind had been given to any patient before thyroid surgery. This CDR3 is built from 16 residues. V lost 7 bases, J lost 6 bases, and 23 bases lay in between. Germline V CDR1 and CDR2: SGHRS, YFSETQ. The data originate from a study of metastatic and nonmetastatic thyroid tumors. About the research overall: The comparison covered peripheral blood and tumor or nodule tissue in malignant and benign thyroid patients.

Overall study results and limits: Reports indicated that malignant thyroid tumors showed significantly higher TCR beta diversity than benign nodules did, in blood and tumor.

The rearrangement links TRBV5-1 to TRBJ2-1; TRBD1 might be the D (6 bases). The sample was blood. This receptor was obtained from a female donor with papillary thyroid cancer or a benign thyroid nodule (not recorded which). Some clones in this sample may be carry-over from other donors' samples. The CDR3 here is CASALRQGQLLNEQFF. The CDR3 DNA is TGCGCCAGCGCGCTACGGCAGGGGCAGCTACTCAATGAGCAGTTCTTC.